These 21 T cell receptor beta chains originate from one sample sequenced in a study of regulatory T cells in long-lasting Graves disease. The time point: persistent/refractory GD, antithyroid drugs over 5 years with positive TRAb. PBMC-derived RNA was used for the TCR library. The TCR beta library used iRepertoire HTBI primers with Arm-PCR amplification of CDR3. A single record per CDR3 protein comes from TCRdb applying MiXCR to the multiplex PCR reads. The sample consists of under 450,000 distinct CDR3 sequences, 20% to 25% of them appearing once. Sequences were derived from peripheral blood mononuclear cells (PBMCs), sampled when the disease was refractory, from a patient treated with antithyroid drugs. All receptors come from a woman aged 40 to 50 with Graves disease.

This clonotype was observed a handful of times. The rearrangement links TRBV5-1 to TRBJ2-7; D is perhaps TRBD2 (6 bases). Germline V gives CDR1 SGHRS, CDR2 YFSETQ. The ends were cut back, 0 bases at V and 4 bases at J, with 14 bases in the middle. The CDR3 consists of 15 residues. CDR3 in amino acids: CASSLGRERLYEQYF. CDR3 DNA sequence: TGCGCCAGCAGCTTGGGACGGGAGCGATTATACGAGCAGTACTTC.

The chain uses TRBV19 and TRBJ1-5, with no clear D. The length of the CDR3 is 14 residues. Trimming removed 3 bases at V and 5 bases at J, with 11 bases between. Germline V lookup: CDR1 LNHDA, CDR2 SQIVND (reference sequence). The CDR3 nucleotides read TGTGCCAGTAGTATTCGATGGAGAGATCAGCCCCAGCATTTT. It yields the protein CASSIRWRDQPQHF.

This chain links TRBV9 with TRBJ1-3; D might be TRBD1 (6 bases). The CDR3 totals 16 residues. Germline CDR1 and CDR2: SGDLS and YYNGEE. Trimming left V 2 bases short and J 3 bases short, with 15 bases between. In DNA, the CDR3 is TGTGCCAGCAGCGTCTTCGAGGTGGACAGTGGAAACACCATATATTTT. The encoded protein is CASSVFEVDSGNTIYF.

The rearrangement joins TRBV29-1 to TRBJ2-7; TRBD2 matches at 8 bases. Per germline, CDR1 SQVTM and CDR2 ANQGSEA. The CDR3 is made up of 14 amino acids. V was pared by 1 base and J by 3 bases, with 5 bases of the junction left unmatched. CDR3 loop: CSVEGSSGSYEQYF. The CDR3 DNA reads TGCAGCGTTGAAGGCTCGAGCGGGAGCTACGAGCAGTACTTC.

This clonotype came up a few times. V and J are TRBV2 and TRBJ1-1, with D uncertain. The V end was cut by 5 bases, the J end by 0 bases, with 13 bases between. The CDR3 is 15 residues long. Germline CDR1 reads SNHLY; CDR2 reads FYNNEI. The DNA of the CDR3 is TGTGCCAGCAGTCCCAGAGAGTTCATGAACACTGAAGCTTTCTTT. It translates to CASSPREFMNTEAFF. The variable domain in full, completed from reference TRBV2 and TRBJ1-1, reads EPEVTQTPSHQVTQMGQEVILRCVPISNHLYFYWYRQILGQKVEFLVSFYNNEISEKSEIFDDQFSVERPDGSNFTLKIRSTKLEDSAMYFCASSPREFMNTEAFFGQGTRLTVV.

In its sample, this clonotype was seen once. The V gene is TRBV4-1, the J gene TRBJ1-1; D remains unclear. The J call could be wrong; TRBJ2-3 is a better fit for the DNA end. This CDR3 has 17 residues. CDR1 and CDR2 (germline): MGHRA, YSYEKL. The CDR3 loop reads CASSQEDVPLGVDTQYF. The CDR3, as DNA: TGCGCCAGCAGCCAAGAGGACGTGCCGTTGGGTGTGGATACGCAGTATTTT.

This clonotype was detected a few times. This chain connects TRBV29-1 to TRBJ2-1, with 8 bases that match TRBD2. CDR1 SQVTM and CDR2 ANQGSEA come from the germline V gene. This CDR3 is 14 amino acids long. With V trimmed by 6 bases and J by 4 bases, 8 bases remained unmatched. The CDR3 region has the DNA TGCAGCGTGGCGGGAGGCCTGTGGTACAATGAGCAGTTCTTC. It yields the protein CSVAGGLWYNEQFF.

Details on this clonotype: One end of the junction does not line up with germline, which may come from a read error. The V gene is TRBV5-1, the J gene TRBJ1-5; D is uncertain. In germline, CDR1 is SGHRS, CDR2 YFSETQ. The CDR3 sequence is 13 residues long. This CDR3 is CASSLVGLGPQHF. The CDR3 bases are TGTGCCAGCAGCTTGGTGGGCCTTGGGCCCCAGCATTTT.

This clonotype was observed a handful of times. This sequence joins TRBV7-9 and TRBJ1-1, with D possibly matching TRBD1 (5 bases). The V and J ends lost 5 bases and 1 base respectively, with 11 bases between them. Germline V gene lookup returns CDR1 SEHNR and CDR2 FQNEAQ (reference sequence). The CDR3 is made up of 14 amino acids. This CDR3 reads CASSKVRGNTEAFF. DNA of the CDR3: TGTGCCAGCAGCAAGGTGAGGGGGAACACTGAAGCTTTCTTT.

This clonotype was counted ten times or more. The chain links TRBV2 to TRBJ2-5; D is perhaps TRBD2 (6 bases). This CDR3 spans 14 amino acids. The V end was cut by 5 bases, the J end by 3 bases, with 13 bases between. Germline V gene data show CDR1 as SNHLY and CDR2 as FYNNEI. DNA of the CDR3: TGTGCCAGCAGTTCTCGGGGACTGAAAGAGACCCAGTACTTC. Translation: CASSSRGLKETQYF.

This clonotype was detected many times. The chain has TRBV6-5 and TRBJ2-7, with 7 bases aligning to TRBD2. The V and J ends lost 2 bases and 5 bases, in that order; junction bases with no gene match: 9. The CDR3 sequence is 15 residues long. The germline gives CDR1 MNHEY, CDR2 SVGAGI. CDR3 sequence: CASSYGGRAANEQYF. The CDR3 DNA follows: TGTGCCAGCAGTTACGGCGGGAGAGCAGCCAACGAGCAGTACTTC.

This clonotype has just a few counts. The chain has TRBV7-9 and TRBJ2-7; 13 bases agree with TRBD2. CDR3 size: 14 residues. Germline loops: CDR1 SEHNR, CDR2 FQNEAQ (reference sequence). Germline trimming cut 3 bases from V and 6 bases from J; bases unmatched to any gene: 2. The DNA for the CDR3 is TGTGCCAGCAGCTTCGGACTAGCGGGAGTCGAGCAGTACTTC. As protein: CASSFGLAGVEQYF.

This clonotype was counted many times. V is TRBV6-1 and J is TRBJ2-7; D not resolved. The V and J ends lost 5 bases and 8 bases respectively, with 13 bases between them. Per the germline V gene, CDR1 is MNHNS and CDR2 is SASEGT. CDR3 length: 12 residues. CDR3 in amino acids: CASSTIGHQQYF. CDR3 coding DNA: TGTGCCAGCAGTACAATCGGGCACCAGCAGTACTTC.

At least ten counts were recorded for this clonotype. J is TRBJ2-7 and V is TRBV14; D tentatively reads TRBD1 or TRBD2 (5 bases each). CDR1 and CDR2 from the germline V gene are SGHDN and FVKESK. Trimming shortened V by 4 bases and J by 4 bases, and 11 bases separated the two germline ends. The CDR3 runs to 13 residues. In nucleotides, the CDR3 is TGTGCCAGCAGCCCGGGACGACGATACGAGCAGTACTTC. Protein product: CASSPGRRYEQYF.

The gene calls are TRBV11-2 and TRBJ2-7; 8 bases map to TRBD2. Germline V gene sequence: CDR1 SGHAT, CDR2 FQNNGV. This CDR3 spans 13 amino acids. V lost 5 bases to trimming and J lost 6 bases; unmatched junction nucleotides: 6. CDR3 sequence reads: CASSPGTRVEQYF. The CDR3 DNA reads TGTGCCAGCAGCCCCGGGACTAGGGTCGAGCAGTACTTC.

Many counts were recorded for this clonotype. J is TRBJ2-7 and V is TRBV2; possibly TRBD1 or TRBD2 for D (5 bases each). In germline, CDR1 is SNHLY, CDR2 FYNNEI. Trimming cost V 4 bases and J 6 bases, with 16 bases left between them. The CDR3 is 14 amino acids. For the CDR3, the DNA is TGTGCCAGCAGTGTTGTCGGGGCACCTGGCGAGCAGTACTTC. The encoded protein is CASSVVGAPGEQYF. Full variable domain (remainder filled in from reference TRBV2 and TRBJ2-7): EPEVTQTPSHQVTQMGQEVILRCVPISNHLYFYWYRQILGQKVEFLVSFYNNEISEKSEIFDDQFSVERPDGSNFTLKIRSTKLEDSAMYFCASSVVGAPGEQYFGPGTRLTVT.

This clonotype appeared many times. The CDR3 here is CATKGQGANQPQHF. The CDR3 DNA sequence: TGTGCCACAAAGGGACAGGGGGCTAATCAGCCCCAGCATTTT. The chain has TRBV24-1 and TRBJ1-5; 12 bases match TRBD1. Germline loops: CDR1 KGHDR, CDR2 SFDVKD. The V gene end was trimmed by 10 bases and the J gene end by 4 bases; junction bases not matched to a gene: 4. The CDR3 spans 14 residues.

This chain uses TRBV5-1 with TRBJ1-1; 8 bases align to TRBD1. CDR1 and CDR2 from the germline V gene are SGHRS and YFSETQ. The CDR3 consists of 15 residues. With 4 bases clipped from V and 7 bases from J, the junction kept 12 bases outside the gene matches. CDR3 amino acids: CASSLSGQAIGEAFF. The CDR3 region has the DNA TGCGCCAGCAGCCTATCGGGACAGGCGATTGGTGAAGCTTTCTTT.

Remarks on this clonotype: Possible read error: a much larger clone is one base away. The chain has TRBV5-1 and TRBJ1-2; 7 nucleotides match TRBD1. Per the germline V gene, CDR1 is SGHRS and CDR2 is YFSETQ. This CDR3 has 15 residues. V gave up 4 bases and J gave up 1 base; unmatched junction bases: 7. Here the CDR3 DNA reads TGCGCCAGCAGCGCAGGGACAGCCCTTAACTATGGCTACACCTTC. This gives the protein CASSAGTALNYGYTF.

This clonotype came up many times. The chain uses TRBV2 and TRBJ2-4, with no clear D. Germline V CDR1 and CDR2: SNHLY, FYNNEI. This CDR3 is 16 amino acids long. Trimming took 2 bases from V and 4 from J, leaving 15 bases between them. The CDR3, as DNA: TGTGCCAGCAGTGAAATCCTTCCCCTTGGGAAAAACATTCAGTACTTC. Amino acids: CASSEILPLGKNIQYF.

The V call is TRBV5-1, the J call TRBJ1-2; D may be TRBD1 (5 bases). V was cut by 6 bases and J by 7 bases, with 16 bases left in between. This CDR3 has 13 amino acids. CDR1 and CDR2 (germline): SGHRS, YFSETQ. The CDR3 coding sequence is TGCGCCAGCAATCCCGCAGGGCGGGGTGGCTACACCTTC. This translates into CASNPAGRGGYTF.